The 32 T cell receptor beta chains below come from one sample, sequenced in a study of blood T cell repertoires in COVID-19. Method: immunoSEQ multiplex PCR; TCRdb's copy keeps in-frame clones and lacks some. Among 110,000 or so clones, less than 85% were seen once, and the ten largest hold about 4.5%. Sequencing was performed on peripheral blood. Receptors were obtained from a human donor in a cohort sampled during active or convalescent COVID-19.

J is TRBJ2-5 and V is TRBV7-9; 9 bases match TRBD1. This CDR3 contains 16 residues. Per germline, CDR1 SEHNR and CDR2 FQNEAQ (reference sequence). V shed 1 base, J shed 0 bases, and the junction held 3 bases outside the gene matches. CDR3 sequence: CASSLVTGGNQETQYF. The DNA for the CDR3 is TGTGCCAGCAGCTTAGTGACAGGGGGAAACCAAGAGACCCAGTACTTC.

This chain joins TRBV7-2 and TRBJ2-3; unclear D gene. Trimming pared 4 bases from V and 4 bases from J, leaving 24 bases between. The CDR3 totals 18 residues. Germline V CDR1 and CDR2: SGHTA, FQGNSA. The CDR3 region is CASSSTYKRPLGPDTQYF. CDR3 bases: TGTGCCAGCAGCTCGACTTATAAACGGCCACTCGGCCCAGATACGCAGTATTTT.

CDR3 residues: CASSPGGDTDTQYF. The CDR3 bases are TGTGCCAGCAGCCCCGGAGGGGACACAGATACGCAGTATTTT. V usage is TRBV28 and J usage is TRBJ2-3; tentative D call: TRBD2 (6 bases). Trimming left V 6 bases short and J 2 bases short, with 12 bases between. The CDR3 runs to 14 residues. The germline gives CDR1 MDHEN, CDR2 SYDVKM.

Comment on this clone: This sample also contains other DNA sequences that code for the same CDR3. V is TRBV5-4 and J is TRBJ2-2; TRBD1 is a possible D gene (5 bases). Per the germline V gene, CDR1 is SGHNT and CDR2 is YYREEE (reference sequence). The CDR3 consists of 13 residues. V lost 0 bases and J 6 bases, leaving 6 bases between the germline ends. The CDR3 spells CASSLGGPGELFF. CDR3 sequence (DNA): TGTGCCAGCAGCTTGGGGGGCCCCGGGGAGCTGTTTTTT.

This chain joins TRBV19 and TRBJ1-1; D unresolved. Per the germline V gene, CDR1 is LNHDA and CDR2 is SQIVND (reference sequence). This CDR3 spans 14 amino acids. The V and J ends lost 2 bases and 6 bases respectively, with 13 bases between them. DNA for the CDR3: TGTGCCAGTAGTATATCCGGGTATCGATCTGAAGCTTTCTTT. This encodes CASSISGYRSEAFF.

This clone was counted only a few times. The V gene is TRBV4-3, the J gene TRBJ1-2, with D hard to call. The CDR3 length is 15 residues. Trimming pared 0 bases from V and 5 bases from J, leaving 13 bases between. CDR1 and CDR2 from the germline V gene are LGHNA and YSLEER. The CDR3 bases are TGCGCCAGCAGCCAAGATGGGCAGCTTCGGTATGGCTACACCTTC. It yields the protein CASSQDGQLRYGYTF.

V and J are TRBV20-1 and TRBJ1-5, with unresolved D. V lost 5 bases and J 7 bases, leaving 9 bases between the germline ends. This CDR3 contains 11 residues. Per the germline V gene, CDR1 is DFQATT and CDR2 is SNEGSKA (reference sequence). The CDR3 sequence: CSAGSRQPQHF. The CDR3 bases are TGCAGTGCTGGGAGCAGACAGCCCCAGCATTTT.

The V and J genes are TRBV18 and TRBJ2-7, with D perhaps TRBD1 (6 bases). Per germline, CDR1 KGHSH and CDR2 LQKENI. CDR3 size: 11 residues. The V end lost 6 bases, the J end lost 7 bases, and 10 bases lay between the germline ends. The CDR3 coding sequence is TGTGCCAGCTCCCCAGGGGAGGAGCAGTACTTC. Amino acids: CASSPGEEQYF.

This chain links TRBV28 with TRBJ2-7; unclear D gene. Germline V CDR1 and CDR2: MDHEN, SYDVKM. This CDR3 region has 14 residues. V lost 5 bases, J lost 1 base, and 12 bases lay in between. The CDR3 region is CASSHRTSSYEQYF. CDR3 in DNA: TGTGCCAGCAGTCATAGAACCTCTTCCTACGAGCAGTACTTC.

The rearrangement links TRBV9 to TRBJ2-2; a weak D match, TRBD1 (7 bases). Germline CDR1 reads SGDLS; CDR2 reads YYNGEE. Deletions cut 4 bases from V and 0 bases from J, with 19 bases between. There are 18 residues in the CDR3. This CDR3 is CASSPRGGDSANTGELFF. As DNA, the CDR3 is TGTGCCAGCAGCCCCCGAGGAGGGGACAGCGCGAACACCGGGGAGCTGTTTTTT.

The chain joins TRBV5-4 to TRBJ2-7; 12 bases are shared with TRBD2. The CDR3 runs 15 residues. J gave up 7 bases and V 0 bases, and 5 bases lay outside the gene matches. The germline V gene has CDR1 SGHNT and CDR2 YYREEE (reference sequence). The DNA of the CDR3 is TGTGCCAGCAGCTTGGGACTAGCGGGAGAGGGAGAGCAGTACTTC. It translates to CASSLGLAGEGEQYF. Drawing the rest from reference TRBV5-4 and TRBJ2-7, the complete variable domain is ETGVTQSPTHLIKTRGQQVTLRCSSQSGHNTVSWYQQALGQGPQFIFQYYREEENGRGNFPPRFSGLQFPNYSSELNVNALELDDSALYLCASSLGLAGEGEQYFGPGTRLTVT.

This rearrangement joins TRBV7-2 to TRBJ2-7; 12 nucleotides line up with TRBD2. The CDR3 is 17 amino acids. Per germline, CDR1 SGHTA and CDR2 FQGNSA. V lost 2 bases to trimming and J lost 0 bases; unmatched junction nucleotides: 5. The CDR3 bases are TGTGCCAGCAGCTTATGGAGGACTAGCGGGGCCTCCTACGAGCAGTACTTC. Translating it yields CASSLWRTSGASYEQYF.

CDR3 sequence: CASSEALLVYEQYF. The CDR3 DNA reads TGTGCCAGCAGTGAAGCGCTTCTAGTCTACGAGCAGTACTTC. The V gene is TRBV2, the J gene TRBJ2-7, with D unresolved. Germline CDR1 SNHLY, CDR2 FYNNEI. With 0 bases removed from V and 3 bases from J, the gap between germline ends came to 9 bases. The CDR3 consists of 14 residues.

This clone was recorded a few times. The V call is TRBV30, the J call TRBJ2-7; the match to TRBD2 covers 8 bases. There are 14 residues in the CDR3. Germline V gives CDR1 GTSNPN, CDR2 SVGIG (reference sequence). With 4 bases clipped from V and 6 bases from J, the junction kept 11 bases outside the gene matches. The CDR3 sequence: CAWTQGLEKLEQYF. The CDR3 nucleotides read TGTGCCTGGACCCAGGGACTAGAAAAACTCGAGCAGTACTTC.

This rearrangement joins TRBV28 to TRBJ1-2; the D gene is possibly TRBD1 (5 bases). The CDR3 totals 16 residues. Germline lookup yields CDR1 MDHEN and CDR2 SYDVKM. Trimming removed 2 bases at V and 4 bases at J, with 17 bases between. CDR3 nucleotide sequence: TGTGCCAGCAGTTTAGGGGATAGCATAAGGGGCTATGGCTACACCTTC. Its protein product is CASSLGDSIRGYGYTF.

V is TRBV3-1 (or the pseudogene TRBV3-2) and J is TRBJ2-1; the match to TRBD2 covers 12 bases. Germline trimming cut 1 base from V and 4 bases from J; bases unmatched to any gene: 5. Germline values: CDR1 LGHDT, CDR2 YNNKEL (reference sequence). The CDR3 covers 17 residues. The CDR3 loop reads CASSQGLAGELYNEQFF. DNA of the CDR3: TGTGCCAGCAGCCAAGGACTAGCGGGGGAACTATACAATGAGCAGTTCTTC.

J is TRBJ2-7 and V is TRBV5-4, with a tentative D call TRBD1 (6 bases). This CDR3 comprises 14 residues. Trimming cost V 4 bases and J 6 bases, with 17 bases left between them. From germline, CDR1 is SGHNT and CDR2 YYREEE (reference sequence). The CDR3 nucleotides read TGTGCCAGCAGCCAAATAAACAGGGCCGGCGAGCAGTACTTC. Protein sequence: CASSQINRAGEQYF.

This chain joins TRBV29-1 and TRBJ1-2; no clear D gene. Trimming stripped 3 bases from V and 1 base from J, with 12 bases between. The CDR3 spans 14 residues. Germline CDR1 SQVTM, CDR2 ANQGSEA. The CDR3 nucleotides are TGCAGCGTTGAGATGGACGGGAGTAACTATGGCTACACCTTC. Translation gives CSVEMDGSNYGYTF.

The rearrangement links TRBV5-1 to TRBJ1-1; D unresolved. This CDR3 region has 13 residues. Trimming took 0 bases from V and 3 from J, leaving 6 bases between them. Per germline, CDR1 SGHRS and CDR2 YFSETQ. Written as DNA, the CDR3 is TGCGCCAGCAGCTTGGAAAGCTACACTGAAGCTTTCTTT. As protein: CASSLESYTEAFF. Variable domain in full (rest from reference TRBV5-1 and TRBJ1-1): KAGVTQTPRYLIKTRGQQVTLSCSPISGHRSVSWYQQTPGQGLQFLFEYFSETQRNKGNFPGRFSGRQFSNSRSEMNVSTLELGDSALYLCASSLESYTEAFFGQGTRLTVV.

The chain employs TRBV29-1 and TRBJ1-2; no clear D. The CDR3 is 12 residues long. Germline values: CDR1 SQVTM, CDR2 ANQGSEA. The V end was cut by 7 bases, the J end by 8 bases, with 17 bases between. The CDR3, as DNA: TGCAGCGGCCGTTCACAGTCGACGGGCTACACCTTC. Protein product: CSGRSQSTGYTF.

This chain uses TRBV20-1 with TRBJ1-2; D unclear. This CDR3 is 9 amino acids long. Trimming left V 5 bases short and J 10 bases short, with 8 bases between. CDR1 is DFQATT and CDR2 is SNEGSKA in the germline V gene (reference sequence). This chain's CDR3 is CSARHFYTF. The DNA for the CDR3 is TGCAGTGCTCGCCACTTCTACACCTTC.

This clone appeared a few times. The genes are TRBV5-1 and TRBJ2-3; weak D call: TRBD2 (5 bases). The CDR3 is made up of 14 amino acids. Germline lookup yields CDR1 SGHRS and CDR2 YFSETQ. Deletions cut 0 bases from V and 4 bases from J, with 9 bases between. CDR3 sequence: CASSLDLGADTQYF. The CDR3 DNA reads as TGCGCCAGCAGCTTGGATCTGGGAGCAGATACGCAGTATTTT. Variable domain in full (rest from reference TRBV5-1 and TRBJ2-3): KAGVTQTPRYLIKTRGQQVTLSCSPISGHRSVSWYQQTPGQGLQFLFEYFSETQRNKGNFPGRFSGRQFSNSRSEMNVSTLELGDSALYLCASSLDLGADTQYFGPGTRLTVL.

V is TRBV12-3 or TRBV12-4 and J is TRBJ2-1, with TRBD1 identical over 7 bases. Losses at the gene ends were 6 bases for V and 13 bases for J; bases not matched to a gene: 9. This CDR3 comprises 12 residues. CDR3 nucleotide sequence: TGTGCCAGCAGCCAACAGGGGTCGGGACAGTTCTTC. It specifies CASSQQGSGQFF.

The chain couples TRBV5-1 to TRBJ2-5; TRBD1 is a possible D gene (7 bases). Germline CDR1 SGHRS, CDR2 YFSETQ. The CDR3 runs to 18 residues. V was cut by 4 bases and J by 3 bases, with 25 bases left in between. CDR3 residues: CASSPGVGTIRGKETQYF. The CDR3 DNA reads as TGCGCCAGCAGCCCGGGGGTGGGGACCATCAGGGGGAAAGAGACCCAGTACTTC. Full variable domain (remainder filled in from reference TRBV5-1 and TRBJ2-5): KAGVTQTPRYLIKTRGQQVTLSCSPISGHRSVSWYQQTPGQGLQFLFEYFSETQRNKGNFPGRFSGRQFSNSRSEMNVSTLELGDSALYLCASSPGVGTIRGKETQYFGPGTRLLVL.

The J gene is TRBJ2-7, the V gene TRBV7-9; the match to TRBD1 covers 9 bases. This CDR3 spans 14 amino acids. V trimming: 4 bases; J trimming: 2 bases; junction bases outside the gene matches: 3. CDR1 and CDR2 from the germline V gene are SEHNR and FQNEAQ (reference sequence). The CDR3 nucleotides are TGTGCCAGCAGCTCCAGGGACAGGGCCTACGAGCAGTACTTC. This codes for CASSSRDRAYEQYF.

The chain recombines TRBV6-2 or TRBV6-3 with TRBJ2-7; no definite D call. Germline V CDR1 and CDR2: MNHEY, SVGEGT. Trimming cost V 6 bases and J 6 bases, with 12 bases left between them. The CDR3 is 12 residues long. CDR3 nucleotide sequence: TGTGCCAGCAGCCTCCCGCCGGTCGAGCAGTACTTC. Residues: CASSLPPVEQYF.

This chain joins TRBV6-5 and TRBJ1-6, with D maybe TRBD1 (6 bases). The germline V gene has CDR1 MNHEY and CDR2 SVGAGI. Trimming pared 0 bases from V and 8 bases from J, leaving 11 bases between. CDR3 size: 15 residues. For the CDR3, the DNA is TGTGCCAGCAGTTACTCGGTCAGGGGTGATTCACCCCTCCACTTT. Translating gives CASSYSVRGDSPLHF.

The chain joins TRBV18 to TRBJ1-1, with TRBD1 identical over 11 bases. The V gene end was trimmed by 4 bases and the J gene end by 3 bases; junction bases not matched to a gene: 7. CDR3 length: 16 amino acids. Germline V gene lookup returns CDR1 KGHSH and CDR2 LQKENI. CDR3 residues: CASSRLPGQGDTEAFF. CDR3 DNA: TGTGCCAGCTCACGCTTACCGGGACAGGGGGACACTGAAGCTTTCTTT.

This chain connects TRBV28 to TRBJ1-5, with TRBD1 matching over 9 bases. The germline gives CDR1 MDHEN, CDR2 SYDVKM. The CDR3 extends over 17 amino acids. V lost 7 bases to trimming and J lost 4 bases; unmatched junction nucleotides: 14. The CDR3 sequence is CASNPGTGRGVNQPQHF. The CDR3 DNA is TGTGCCAGCAATCCCGGGACAGGGAGGGGGGTGAATCAGCCCCAGCATTTT.

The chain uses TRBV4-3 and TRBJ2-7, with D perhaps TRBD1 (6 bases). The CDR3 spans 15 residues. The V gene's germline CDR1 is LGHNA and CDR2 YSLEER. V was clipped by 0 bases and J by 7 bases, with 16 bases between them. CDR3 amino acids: CASSQETGQTGEQYF. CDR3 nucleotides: TGCGCCAGCAGCCAAGAGACGGGACAAACGGGAGAGCAGTACTTC.

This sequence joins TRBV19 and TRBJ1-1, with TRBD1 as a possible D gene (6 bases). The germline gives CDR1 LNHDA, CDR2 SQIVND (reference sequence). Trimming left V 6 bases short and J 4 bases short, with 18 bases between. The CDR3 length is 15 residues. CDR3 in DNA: TGTGCCAGTAGCCGTTCAGGGGTAGAGGTCACTGAAGCTTTCTTT. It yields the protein CASSRSGVEVTEAFF.

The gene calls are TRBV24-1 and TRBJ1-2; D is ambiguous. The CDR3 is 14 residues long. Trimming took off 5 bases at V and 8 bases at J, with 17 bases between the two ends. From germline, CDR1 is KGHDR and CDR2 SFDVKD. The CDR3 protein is CATSAPYWPGGYTF. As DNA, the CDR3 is TGTGCCACCAGTGCTCCTTATTGGCCTGGCGGCTACACCTTC.